Listed here is a single T cell receptor (beta chain). Its recognized antigen is unknown. No per-base quality is available; no much larger clone lies one base away. TCRbeta CDR3 regions were amplified from genomic DNA using the immunoSEQ Assay, a bias-controlled multiplex PCR. Per the original workflow: Within the assay, amplification of reference gene primers was used to estimate how many nucleated cells each sample contained. Sequence reads were collapsed and filtered to measure the absolute abundance of every unique TCRbeta CDR3 rearrangement. For each sample, productive Simpson clonality was calculated by taking the square root of Simpson's diversity index across productive rearrangements. In TCRdb, the immuneACCESS table is reduced to in-frame sequences with V and J assigned. These tables do not hold every clone; where another copy was compared, an unresolved V gene accounts for under half, and the others remain unexplained. That table supplies the V and J calls and clone size; D and trimming were determined from the DNA. Counted in this sample were some 80,000 clones; around 84% of them appeared once. Together, the top ten hold around a third of the sample.

This entry is derived from a study of blood T cell repertoires in COVID-19 (dated by TCRdb to the early 2020s). With respect to the entire study: Collaborator samples came from the United States, Italy and Spain and covered acute and convalescent phases of COVID-19. The dataset comprised deeply sampled blood TCRbeta repertoires from subjects exposed to, actively infected with, or recovered from COVID-19. The repertoires were made available in a free public database intended to serve as a resource for research on the immune response to SARS-CoV-2. A de-identified subject ID, COVID-19 status, age in years and sex were almost always included in the sample metadata. HLA class I and class II types, where available, came from metadata supplied by the sample provider rather than from assay-based typing. The samples were drawn from the first 160 participants of the ongoing ImmuneRACE study and from some 1,300 subjects provided by 6 global collaborators. The prospective study material was composed of cDNA or gDNA derived from T cells, B-cell-depleted T cells, or PBMCs.

Whole blood was collected in K2EDTA tubes by collaborating institutions according to the institutions' own protocols. For TCRbeta analysis, collaborator samples were shipped as frozen whole blood, as isolated PBMCs, or as DNA extracted from either sample type. Paper-wide results and their limitations: How much clinical and demographic metadata was included differed by source and by participant, and the metadata was provided uncurated.

V has 5 bases trimmed and J has 5 bases trimmed; junction bases matching no gene number 9. Including cysteine and phenylalanine, the CDR3 has 15 amino acids. The CDR3 DNA has 45 bases and is translated from base 1. The germline V gene gives CDR1 as MNHEY and CDR2 as SVGAGI. The rearrangement combines TRBV6-5 with TRBJ2-3, and 8 junction bases match TRBD2. What was sequenced was peripheral blood. The source is a woman in her 70s with acute or convalescent COVID-19. The CDR3 corresponds to CASSPWGAGVDTQYF. DNA sequence: TGTGCCAGCAGTCCCTGGGGAGCGGGAGTAGATACGCAGTATTTT.